This T cell receptor (beta chain) was retrieved from a study of blood T cell repertoires in COVID-19. Germline CDR1 is LNHDA and CDR2 is SQIVND (reference sequence). CDR3 length equals 15 residues. V lost 4 bases and J lost 6, with 16 bases in between. The repertoire was sequenced with immunoSEQ multiplex PCR; TCRdb's copy has only in-frame clones and lacks some. Altogether 180,000 or so clones are present, about 82% being singletons, with the ten largest covering about 6%. Sequenced sample: PBMCs or T cells enriched from blood (not recorded which). This sequence joins TRBV19 and TRBJ1-5, with D maybe TRBD1 (6 bases). This sequence was found in a man between 40 and 49 years old with acute COVID-19. CDR3 DNA: TGTGCCAGTAGTAGTGACAGGACATCATCTCAGCCCCAGCATTTT. Its protein is CASSSDRTSSQPQHF.